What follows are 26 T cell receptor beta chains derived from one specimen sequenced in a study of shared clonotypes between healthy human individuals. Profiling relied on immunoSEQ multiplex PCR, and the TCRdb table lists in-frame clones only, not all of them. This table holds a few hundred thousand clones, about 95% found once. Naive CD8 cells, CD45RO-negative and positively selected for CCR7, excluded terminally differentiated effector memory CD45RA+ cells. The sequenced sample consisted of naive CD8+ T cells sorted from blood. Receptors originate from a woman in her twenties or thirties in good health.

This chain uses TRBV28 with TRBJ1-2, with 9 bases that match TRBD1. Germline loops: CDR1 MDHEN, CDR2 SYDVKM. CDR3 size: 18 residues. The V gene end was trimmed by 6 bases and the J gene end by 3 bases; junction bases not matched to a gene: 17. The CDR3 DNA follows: TGTGCCAGCAGACCCCAAATGGGACAGGGTGTCAGTTACTATGGCTACACCTTC. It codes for CASRPQMGQGVSYYGYTF.

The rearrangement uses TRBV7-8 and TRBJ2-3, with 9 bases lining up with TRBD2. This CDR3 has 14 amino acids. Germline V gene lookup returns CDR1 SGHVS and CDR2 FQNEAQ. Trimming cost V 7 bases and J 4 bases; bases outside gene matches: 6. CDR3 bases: TGTGCCAGCAATCCGGGACTAGCTTCAGATACGCAGTATTTT. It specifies CASNPGLASDTQYF.

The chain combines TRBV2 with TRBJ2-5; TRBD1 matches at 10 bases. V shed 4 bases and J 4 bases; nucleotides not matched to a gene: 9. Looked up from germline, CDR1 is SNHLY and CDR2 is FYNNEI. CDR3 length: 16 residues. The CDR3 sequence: CASSGSLDRGGETQYF. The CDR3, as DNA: TGTGCCAGCAGTGGATCGTTGGACAGGGGGGGAGAGACCCAGTACTTC.

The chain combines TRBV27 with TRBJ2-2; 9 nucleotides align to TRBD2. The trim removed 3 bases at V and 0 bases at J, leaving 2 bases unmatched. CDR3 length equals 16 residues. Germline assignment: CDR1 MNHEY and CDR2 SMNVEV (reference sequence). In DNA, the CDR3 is TGTGCCAGCAGTTTCCCTAGCGGGACGAACACCGGGGAGCTGTTTTTT. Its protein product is CASSFPSGTNTGELFF.

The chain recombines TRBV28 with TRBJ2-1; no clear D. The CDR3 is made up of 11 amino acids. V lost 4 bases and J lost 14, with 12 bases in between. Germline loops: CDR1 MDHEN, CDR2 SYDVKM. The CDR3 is CASSSDPIEFF. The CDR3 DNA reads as TGTGCCAGCAGTTCTGACCCCATTGAGTTCTTC.

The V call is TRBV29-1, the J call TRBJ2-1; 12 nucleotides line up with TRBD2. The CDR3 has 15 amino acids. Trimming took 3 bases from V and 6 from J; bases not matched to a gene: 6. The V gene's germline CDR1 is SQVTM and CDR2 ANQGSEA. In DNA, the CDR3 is TGCAGCGTTGATTCCCCTAGCGGGGGGGCCAATGAGCAGTTCTTC. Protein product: CSVDSPSGGANEQFF.

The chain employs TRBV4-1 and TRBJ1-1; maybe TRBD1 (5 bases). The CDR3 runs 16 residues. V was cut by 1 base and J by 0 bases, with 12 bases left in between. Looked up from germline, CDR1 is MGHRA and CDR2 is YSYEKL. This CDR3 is CASSQAPQGLNTEAFF. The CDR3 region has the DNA TGCGCCAGCAGCCAAGCCCCCCAGGGACTGAACACTGAAGCTTTCTTT.

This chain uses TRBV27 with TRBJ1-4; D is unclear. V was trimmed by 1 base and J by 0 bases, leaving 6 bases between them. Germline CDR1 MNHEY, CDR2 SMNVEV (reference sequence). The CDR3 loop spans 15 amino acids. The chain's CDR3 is CASSLLGTTNEKLFF. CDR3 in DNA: TGTGCCAGCAGTTTATTGGGAACAACTAATGAAAAACTGTTTTTT.

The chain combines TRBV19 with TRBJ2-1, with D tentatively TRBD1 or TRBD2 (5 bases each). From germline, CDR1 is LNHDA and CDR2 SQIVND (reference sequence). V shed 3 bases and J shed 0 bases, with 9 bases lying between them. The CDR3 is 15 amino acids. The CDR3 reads CASSIGASSYNEQFF. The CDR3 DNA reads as TGTGCCAGTAGTATCGGGGCGAGCTCCTACAATGAGCAGTTCTTC.

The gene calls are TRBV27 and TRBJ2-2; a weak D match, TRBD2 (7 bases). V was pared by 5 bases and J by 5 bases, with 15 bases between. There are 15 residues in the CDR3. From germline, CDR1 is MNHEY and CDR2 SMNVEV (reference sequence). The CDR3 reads CASSPNGGLTGELFF. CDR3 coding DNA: TGTGCCAGCAGTCCAAACGGGGGGCTAACCGGGGAGCTGTTTTTT.

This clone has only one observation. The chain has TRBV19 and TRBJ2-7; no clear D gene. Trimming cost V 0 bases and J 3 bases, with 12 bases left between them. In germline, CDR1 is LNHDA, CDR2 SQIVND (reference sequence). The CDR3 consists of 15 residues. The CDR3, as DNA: TGTGCCAGTAGTATAGATCCCGGGCCAAACTACGAGCAGTACTTC. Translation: CASSIDPGPNYEQYF. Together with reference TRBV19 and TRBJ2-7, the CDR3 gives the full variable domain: DGGITQSPKYLFRKEGQNVTLSCEQNLNHDAMYWYRQDPGQGLRLIYYSQIVNDFQKGDIAEGYSVSREKKESFPLTVTSAQKNPTAFYLCASSIDPGPNYEQYFGPGTRLTVT.

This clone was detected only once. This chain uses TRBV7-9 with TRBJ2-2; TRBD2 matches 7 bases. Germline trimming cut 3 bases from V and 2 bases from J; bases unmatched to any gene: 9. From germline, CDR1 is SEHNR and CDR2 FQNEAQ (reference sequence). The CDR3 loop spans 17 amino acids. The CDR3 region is CASSFLVASGNTGELFF. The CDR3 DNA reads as TGTGCCAGCAGCTTCTTAGTGGCTAGCGGAAACACCGGGGAGCTGTTTTTT. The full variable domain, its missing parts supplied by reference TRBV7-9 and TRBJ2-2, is DTGVSQNPRHKITKRGQNVTFRCDPISEHNRLYWYRQTLGQGPEFLTYFQNEAQLEKSRLLSDRFSAERPKGSFSTLEIQRTEQGDSAMYLCASSFLVASGNTGELFFGEGSRLTVL.

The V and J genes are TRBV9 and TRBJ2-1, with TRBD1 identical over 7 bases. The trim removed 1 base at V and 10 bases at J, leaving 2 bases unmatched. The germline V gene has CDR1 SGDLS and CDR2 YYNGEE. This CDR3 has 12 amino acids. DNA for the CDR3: TGTGCCAGCAGCGTACTAGGGGGCGAGCAGTTCTTC. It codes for CASSVLGGEQFF.

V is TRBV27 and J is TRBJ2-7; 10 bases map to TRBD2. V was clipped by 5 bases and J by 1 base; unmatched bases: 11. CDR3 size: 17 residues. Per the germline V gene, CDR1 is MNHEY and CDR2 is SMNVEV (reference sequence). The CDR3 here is CASSPGLAGELSYEQYF. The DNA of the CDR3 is TGTGCCAGCAGTCCAGGGCTAGCGGGAGAGTTGTCCTACGAGCAGTACTTC.

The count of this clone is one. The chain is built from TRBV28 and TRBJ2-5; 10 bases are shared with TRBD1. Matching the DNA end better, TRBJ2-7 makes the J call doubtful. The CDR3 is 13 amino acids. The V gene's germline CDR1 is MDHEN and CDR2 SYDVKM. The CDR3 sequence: CASTGQGNYEQYF. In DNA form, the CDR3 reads TGTGCCAGCACGGGACAGGGGAACTACGAGCAGTACTTC.

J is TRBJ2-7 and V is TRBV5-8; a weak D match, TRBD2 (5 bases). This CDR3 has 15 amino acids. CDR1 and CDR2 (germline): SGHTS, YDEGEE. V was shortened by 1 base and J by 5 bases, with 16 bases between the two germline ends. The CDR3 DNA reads TGTGCCAGCAGCTTGTGGCCTAGCCGGCCGGACGAGCAGTACTTC. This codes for CASSLWPSRPDEQYF.

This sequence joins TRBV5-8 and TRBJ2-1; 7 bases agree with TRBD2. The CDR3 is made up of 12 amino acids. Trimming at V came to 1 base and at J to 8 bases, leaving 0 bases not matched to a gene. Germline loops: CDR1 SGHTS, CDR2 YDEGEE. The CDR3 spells CASSLSGDEQFF. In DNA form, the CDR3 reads TGTGCCAGCAGCTTGAGCGGGGATGAGCAGTTCTTC.

The CDR3 here is CASSVGLAGVDQYF. The CDR3 nucleotides read TGTGCCAGCAGCGTGGGACTAGCGGGAGTGGACCAGTACTTC. The genes are TRBV7-6 and TRBJ2-5; 14 nucleotides align to TRBD2. The CDR3 runs 14 residues. Germline V CDR1 and CDR2: SGHVS, FNYEAQ. J was trimmed by 10 bases and V by 5 bases; bases with no gene match: 6.

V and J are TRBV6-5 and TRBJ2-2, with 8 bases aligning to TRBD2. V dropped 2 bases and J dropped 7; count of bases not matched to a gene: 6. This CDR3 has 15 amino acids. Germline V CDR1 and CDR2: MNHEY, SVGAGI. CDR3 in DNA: TGTGCCAGCAGTTACCCGACCAGCGGGGGCGGGGAGCTGTTTTTT. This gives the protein CASSYPTSGGGELFF.

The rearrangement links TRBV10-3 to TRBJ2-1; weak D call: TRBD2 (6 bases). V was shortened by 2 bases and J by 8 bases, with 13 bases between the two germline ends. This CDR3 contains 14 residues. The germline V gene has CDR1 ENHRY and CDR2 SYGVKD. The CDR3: CAISEPGGTDEQFF. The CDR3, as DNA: TGTGCCATCAGTGAGCCCGGCGGGACCGATGAGCAGTTCTTC.

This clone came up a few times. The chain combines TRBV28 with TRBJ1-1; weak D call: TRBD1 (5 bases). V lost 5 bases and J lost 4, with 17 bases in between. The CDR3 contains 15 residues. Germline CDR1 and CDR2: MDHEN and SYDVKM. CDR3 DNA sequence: TGTGCCAGCAGTCTTTTAGGGACTCAGGGCACTGAAGCTTTCTTT. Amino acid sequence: CASSLLGTQGTEAFF.

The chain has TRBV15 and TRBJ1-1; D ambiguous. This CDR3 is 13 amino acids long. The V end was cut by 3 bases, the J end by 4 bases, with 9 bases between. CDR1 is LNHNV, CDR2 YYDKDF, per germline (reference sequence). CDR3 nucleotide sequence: TGTGCCACCAGCAGTGAAAGGAGCACTGAAGCTTTCTTT. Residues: CATSSERSTEAFF.

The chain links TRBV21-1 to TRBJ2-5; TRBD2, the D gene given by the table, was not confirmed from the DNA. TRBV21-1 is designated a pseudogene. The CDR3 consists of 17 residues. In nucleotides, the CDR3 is TGTGCCAGCAGCTCCCTCCGCGGCCTAGCCCTCGGGGAGACCCAGTACTTC. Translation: CASSSLRGLALGETQYF.

CDR3 nucleotide sequence: TGCAGCGTTGAAGTGGGGCGAGGACCGGAGGACATTCAGTACTTC. It specifies CSVEVGRGPEDIQYF. The V gene is TRBV29-1, the J gene TRBJ2-4; D might be TRBD1 or TRBD2, each matching 5 bases. This CDR3 has 15 amino acids. The germline V and J ends were trimmed by 1 base and 8 bases, with 18 bases remaining between them. Germline V gene lookup returns CDR1 SQVTM and CDR2 ANQGSEA.

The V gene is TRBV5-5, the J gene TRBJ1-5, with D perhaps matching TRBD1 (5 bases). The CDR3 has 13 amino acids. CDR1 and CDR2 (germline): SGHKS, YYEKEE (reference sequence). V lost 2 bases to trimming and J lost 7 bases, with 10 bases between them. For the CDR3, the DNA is TGTGCCAGCAGCTTCCAAACAGGCCAGCCCCAGCATTTT. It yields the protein CASSFQTGQPQHF.

Written as DNA, the CDR3 is TGTGCCAGCAGTTACTTCCAGACTACTAACTATGGCTACACCTTC. Translation gives CASSYFQTTNYGYTF. This chain connects TRBV6-5 to TRBJ1-2; D remains unclear. The CDR3 contains 15 residues. The germline gives CDR1 MNHEY, CDR2 SVGAGI. V was shortened by 1 base and J by 0 bases, with 9 bases between the two germline ends.